This T cell receptor (beta chain) appears in the sequencing data of a study of Graves' ophthalmopathy and Graves' hyperthyroidism. This clonotype was counted at least ten times. No antigen is known for it. Study-level findings and limits: Researchers report that a 13-signature model separated ophthalmopathy from stable hyperthyroidism, posting almost 90% sensitivity and roughly 81% specificity.

The CDR3 is 14 residues long. Trimming removed 1 base at V and 4 bases at J, with 10 bases between. Amplified material comprised TCR beta CDR3 regions derived from RNA transcripts. A first-round RT-PCR used HTBI primers, followed by a second-round multiplex PCR. TCRdb redid the calling of the multiplex PCR reads with MiXCR, one entry per CDR3 protein. The sample records roughly 410,000 distinct CDR3 sequences, about 16% being singletons. Sequencing was performed on peripheral blood. The chain recombines TRBV12-3 or TRBV12-4 with TRBJ1-1, with D maybe TRBD1 (6 bases). The TCR sequence derives from a woman aged 18-29 years with stable Graves' hyperthyroidism. The CDR3 spells CASSLDGQSTEAFF. The CDR3 DNA reads as TGTGCCAGCAGTTTAGACGGACAGAGCACTGAAGCTTTCTTT.